This T cell receptor (beta chain) was obtained from a study of blood T cell repertoires in COVID-19 (dated by TCRdb to the early 2020s). Background for the entire study: The collaborator samples originated in the United States, Italy and Spain and spanned the acute and convalescent phases of COVID-19. The prospective study material was composed of cDNA or gDNA derived from T cells, B-cell-depleted T cells, or PBMCs. The dataset comprised deeply sampled blood TCRbeta repertoires from subjects exposed to, actively infected with, or recovered from COVID-19. The repertoires were released in a freely available public database meant as a resource for research on the immune response to SARS-CoV-2. Samples came from the ongoing ImmuneRACE study (first 160 participants) plus 1,254 subjects from 6 global collaborators. Nearly every sample came with metadata listing a de-identified subject ID, COVID-19 status, age in years and sex. Where HLA class I and class II types were available, the types were taken from metadata supplied by the sample provider, not from assay-based typing. What the study reported, not specific to this receptor: The quantity of clinical and demographic metadata differed by source and by participant and was supplied without curation.

A word on this clone: What antigen it recognizes has not been identified. No base quality information exists; no much larger clone differs at one position.

Another Seattle source contributed samples from volunteer blood donors who had recovered from COVID-19. Each collaborating institution followed its own protocols to collect whole blood in K2EDTA tubes. For TCRbeta analysis, collaborator samples were shipped as frozen whole blood, as isolated PBMCs, or as DNA extracted from either sample type. Clipping removes 5 bases from V and 3 bases from J, with 5 as the unmatched junction base count. Taken from cysteine to phenylalanine, the CDR3 has 14 residues. The sequence is cut down to CDR3 DNA, 42 bases in frame from base 1. Based on the germline V gene, the CDR1 and CDR2 sequences are SGHRS and YFSETQ. TCRbeta CDR3 regions were amplified from genomic DNA using the immunoSEQ Assay, a bias-controlled multiplex PCR. On the study's bioinformatics: The number of nucleated cells in each sample was estimated from the amplification of reference gene primers within the assay. To quantify the absolute abundance of each unique TCRbeta CDR3 rearrangement, sequence reads were collapsed and filtered. For each sample, productive Simpson clonality was calculated as the square root of Simpson's diversity index over productive rearrangements. Here the immuneACCESS table is served through TCRdb, limited to in-frame sequences with V and J called. Missing clones are a known gap in these copies; in checked studies unresolved V genes cover under half, and the rest lacks a known reason. V and J calls and clone size come straight from that table; D and trimming were deduced from the DNA. The sample profile shows around 250,000 clones; approximately 82% of them were found once. The top ten constitute 1.9% of the sample.

The receptor was isolated from a man in his thirties or forties who had recovered from COVID-19. The sample consisted of peripheral blood. The chain links TRBV5-1 with TRBJ2-5, with 9 junctional bases fitting TRBD1. The CDR3 corresponds to CASRRRTGEETQYF. The nucleotide sequence is TGCGCCAGCAGGCGGCGGACAGGGGAAGAGACCCAGTACTTC. Reference TRBV5-1 and TRBJ2-5 genes cover what lies past the CDR3, so the full variable domain is KAGVTQTPRYLIKTRGQQVTLSCSPISGHRSVSWYQQTPGQGLQFLFEYFSETQRNKGNFPGRFSGRQFSNSRSEMNVSTLELGDSALYLCASRRRTGEETQYFGPGTRLLVL.